The present T cell receptor beta chain was sequenced within a study of blood T cells in healthy people across ages. Points from the study as a whole: Age showed a roughly linear inverse relationship with TCR beta diversity per million T cells.

Primers used in a second PCR of about 7 to 12 cycles were a sample-barcoded 5' primer and a J-beta primer mix. TCRdb analysed the 5' RACE reads with MiXCR anew, one entry per CDR3 protein. The repertoire has fewer than 900,000 distinct CDR3 sequences, more than 40% of them found once; the top ten carry 20% to 25%. The CDR3 is 16 amino acids. Germline V gene sequence: CDR1 SGHRS, CDR2 YFSETQ. Deletions cut 4 bases from V and 1 base from J, with 15 bases between. On this clonotype: As yet, its antigen is unknown.

The chain uses TRBV5-1 and TRBJ1-5, with TRBD1 as a possible D gene (6 bases). Sequenced input: blood. The clonotype comes from a woman aged 55-70 years in good health. CDR3 bases: TGCGCCAGCAGCCCGGGGGCGGATCCCAGCAATCAGCCCCAGCATTTT. This gives the protein CASSPGADPSNQPQHF.